The subject of this entry is one T cell receptor (beta chain). This clonotype was seen many times. What antigen it recognizes has not been identified. Per-nucleotide qualities are absent, and no much larger clonotype sits a single base away. This entry is derived from a study of identical twins (dated by TCRdb to 2016 to 2017). Study-level background: The study deep-sequenced TCR alpha and beta repertoires from monozygotic twins, unrelated adults of various ages and cord blood to test whether fetal clonotypes persist. To rule out contamination, the twin experiments were replicated at different times with different library preparation protocols. Points the paper makes about the study in general: Fewer insertions were carried by abundant cord blood beta clonotypes; a weaker similar trend was observed in young adult naive repertoires, while no such trend was observed in memory repertoires. Zero-insertion analyses could be partly confounded by invariant T cells such as MAIT and iNKT, though diverse VJ usage argued against such confounding for most clonotypes. The excess sharing between twins in beta out-of-frame sequences was weaker because fewer shared sequences reduced the signal-to-noise ratio. In monozygotic twins, recombination models systematically underestimated out-of-frame TCR alpha sharing, but the models matched the sharing seen between unrelated individuals. Because the same donors could not be followed over many years, the conclusions relied on cross-sectional statistical analysis. Compared with coincidental sharing between unrelated individuals, out-of-frame TCR alpha sequences shared between twins showed an excess of sequences with low generation probability.

Every donor was a healthy Caucasian. The twin cohort comprised three pairs of female monozygotic twins, all aged about 18 to 30 years. CD4+ and CD8+ T cell populations were isolated with positive isolation kits from Invitrogen. The library was produced with 5' RACE. Sequencing instrument: Illumina HiSeq 2000. Template switching introduced a universal primer binding site; the final cDNA contained a unique molecular identifier, enabling accurate counting of TCR cDNA molecules. First-strand cDNA for TCR alpha and beta chains was synthesized from specific primers in the conserved constant-segment region. To control for contamination, every cDNA library carried two barcodes: a SMART-Mk sample barcode plus Illumina barcodes. TruSeq adapter sequences along with Illumina sample barcodes were introduced in two successive PCR steps. The Illumina HiSeq platform was used with custom primers to sequence TCR alpha and beta cDNA libraries. The original methods were these. MiGEC was used to process raw reads and extract unique molecular identifiers, and MiXCR was used to find CDR3 positions. Recombination models were inferred per individual with the repgenHMM and IGoR tools using an EM algorithm. The analysis of shared clonotypes was done with the tcR package in R, with sharing normalized by the product of cloneset sizes. To study raw recombination free of thymic and clonal selection effects, out-of-frame nonproductive sequences were analyzed. Starting from the raw public reads, TCRdb applied fastp trimming at Q25, assembled clones with MiXCR and retained in-frame beta chains. Every distinct CDR3 protein forms one entry, paired with its most common genes and DNA. The authors' filters were not applied to this entry. The sample table shows a few hundred thousand distinct CDR3 sequences, and approximately 14% are seen once. The ten top clones hold around 0.4% of the sample.

Another study also made use of these data, one on yellow fever vaccine responses in identical twins. Reported in the second study: According to the authors, the vaccine-induced T cell response in identical twins seemed to be partly convergent and partly specific to each individual. Focusing on identical twins, the study followed the T cell clones that responded to the vaccine, and did so with precision.

The sample taken for sequencing was CD4+ T cells sorted from blood. The TCR originated in a woman aged 18-30 years in good health.

The nucleotide sequence reads TGTGCCAGCAGCTACGAAAACACCGGGGAGCTGTTTTTT. It encodes CASSYENTGELFF. The rearrangement combines TRBV28 with TRBJ2-2; the D gene cannot be named for sure. The CDR3, from cysteine to phenylalanine, totals 13 residues. The DNA shown is the 39-base CDR3, in frame from base 1. CDR1 and CDR2 were assigned from the germline V gene as MDHEN and SYDVKM. V is pared back by 6 bases and J by 2 bases, with 7 bases lying between the germline termini.